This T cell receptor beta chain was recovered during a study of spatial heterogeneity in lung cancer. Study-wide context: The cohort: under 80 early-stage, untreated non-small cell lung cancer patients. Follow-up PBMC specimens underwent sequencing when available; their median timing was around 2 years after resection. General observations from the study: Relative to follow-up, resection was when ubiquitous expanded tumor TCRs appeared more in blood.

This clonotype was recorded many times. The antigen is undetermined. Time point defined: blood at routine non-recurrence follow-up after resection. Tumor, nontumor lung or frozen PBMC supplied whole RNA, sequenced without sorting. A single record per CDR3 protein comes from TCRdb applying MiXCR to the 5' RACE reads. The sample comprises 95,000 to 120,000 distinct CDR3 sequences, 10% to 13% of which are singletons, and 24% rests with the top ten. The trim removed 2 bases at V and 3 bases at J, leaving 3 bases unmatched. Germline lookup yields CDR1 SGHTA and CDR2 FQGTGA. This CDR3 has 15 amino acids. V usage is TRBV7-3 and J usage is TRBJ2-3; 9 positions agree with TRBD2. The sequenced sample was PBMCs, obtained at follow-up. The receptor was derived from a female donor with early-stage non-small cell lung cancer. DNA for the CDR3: TGTGCCAGCAGCTTAGCGGGAGGGCCGACAGATACGCAGTATTTT. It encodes CASSLAGGPTDTQYF.